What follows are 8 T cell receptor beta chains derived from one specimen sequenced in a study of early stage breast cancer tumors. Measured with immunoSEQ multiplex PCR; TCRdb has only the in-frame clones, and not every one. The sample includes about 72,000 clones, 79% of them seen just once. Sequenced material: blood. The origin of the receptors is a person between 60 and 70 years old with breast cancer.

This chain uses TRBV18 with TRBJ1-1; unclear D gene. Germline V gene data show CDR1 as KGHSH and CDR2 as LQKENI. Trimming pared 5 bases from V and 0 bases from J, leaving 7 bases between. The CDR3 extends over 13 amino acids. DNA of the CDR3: TGTGCCAGCTCAGAAGGGATGAACACTGAAGCTTTCTTT. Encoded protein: CASSEGMNTEAFF.

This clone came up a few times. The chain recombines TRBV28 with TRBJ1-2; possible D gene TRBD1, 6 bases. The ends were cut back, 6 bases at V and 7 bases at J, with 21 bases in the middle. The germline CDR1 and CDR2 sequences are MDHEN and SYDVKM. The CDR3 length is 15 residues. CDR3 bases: TGTGCCAGCAGCCCTTCTGGGCGGGGGCGGGTTGGCTACACCTTC. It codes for CASSPSGRGRVGYTF.

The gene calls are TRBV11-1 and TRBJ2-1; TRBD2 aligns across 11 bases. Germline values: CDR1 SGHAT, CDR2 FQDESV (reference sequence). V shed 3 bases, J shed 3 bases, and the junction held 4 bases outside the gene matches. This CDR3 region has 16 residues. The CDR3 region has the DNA TGTGCCAGCAGCTTGGGACTAGCGGCGGTCTACAATGAGCAGTTCTTC. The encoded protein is CASSLGLAAVYNEQFF.

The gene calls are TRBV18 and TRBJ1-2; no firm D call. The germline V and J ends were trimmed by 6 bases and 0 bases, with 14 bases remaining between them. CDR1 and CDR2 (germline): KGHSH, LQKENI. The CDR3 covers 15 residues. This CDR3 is CASSDGRRSNYGYTF. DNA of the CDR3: TGTGCCAGCTCTGATGGTCGCAGGTCTAACTATGGCTACACCTTC.

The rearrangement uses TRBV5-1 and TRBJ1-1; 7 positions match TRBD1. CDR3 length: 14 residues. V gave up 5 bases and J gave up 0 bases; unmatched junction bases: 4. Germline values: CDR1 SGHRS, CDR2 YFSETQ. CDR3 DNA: TGCGCCAGCAGGAGGGACAGCGTGAACACTGAAGCTTTCTTT. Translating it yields CASRRDSVNTEAFF.

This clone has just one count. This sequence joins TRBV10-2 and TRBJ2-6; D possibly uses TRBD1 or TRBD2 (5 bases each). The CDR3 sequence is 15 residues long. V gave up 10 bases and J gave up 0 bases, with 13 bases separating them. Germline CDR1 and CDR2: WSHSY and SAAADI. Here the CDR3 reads CATWGPRSGANVLTF. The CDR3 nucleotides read TGCGCCACCTGGGGACCGCGCTCTGGGGCCAACGTCCTGACTTTC.

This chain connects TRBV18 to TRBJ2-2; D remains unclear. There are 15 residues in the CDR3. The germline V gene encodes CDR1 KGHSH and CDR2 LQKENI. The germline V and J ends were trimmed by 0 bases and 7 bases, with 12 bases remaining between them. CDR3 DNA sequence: TGTGCCAGCTCACCACCGCCCACGGTGGTCGGGGAGCTGTTTTTT. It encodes CASSPPPTVVGELFF.

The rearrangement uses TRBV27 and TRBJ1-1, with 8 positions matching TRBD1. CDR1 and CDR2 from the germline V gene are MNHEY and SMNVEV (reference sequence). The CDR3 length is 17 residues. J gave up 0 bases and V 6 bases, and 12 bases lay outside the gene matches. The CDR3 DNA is TGTGCCAGCAGACAAGACAGGGGAGCTTTCATGAACACTGAAGCTTTCTTT. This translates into CASRQDRGAFMNTEAFF.